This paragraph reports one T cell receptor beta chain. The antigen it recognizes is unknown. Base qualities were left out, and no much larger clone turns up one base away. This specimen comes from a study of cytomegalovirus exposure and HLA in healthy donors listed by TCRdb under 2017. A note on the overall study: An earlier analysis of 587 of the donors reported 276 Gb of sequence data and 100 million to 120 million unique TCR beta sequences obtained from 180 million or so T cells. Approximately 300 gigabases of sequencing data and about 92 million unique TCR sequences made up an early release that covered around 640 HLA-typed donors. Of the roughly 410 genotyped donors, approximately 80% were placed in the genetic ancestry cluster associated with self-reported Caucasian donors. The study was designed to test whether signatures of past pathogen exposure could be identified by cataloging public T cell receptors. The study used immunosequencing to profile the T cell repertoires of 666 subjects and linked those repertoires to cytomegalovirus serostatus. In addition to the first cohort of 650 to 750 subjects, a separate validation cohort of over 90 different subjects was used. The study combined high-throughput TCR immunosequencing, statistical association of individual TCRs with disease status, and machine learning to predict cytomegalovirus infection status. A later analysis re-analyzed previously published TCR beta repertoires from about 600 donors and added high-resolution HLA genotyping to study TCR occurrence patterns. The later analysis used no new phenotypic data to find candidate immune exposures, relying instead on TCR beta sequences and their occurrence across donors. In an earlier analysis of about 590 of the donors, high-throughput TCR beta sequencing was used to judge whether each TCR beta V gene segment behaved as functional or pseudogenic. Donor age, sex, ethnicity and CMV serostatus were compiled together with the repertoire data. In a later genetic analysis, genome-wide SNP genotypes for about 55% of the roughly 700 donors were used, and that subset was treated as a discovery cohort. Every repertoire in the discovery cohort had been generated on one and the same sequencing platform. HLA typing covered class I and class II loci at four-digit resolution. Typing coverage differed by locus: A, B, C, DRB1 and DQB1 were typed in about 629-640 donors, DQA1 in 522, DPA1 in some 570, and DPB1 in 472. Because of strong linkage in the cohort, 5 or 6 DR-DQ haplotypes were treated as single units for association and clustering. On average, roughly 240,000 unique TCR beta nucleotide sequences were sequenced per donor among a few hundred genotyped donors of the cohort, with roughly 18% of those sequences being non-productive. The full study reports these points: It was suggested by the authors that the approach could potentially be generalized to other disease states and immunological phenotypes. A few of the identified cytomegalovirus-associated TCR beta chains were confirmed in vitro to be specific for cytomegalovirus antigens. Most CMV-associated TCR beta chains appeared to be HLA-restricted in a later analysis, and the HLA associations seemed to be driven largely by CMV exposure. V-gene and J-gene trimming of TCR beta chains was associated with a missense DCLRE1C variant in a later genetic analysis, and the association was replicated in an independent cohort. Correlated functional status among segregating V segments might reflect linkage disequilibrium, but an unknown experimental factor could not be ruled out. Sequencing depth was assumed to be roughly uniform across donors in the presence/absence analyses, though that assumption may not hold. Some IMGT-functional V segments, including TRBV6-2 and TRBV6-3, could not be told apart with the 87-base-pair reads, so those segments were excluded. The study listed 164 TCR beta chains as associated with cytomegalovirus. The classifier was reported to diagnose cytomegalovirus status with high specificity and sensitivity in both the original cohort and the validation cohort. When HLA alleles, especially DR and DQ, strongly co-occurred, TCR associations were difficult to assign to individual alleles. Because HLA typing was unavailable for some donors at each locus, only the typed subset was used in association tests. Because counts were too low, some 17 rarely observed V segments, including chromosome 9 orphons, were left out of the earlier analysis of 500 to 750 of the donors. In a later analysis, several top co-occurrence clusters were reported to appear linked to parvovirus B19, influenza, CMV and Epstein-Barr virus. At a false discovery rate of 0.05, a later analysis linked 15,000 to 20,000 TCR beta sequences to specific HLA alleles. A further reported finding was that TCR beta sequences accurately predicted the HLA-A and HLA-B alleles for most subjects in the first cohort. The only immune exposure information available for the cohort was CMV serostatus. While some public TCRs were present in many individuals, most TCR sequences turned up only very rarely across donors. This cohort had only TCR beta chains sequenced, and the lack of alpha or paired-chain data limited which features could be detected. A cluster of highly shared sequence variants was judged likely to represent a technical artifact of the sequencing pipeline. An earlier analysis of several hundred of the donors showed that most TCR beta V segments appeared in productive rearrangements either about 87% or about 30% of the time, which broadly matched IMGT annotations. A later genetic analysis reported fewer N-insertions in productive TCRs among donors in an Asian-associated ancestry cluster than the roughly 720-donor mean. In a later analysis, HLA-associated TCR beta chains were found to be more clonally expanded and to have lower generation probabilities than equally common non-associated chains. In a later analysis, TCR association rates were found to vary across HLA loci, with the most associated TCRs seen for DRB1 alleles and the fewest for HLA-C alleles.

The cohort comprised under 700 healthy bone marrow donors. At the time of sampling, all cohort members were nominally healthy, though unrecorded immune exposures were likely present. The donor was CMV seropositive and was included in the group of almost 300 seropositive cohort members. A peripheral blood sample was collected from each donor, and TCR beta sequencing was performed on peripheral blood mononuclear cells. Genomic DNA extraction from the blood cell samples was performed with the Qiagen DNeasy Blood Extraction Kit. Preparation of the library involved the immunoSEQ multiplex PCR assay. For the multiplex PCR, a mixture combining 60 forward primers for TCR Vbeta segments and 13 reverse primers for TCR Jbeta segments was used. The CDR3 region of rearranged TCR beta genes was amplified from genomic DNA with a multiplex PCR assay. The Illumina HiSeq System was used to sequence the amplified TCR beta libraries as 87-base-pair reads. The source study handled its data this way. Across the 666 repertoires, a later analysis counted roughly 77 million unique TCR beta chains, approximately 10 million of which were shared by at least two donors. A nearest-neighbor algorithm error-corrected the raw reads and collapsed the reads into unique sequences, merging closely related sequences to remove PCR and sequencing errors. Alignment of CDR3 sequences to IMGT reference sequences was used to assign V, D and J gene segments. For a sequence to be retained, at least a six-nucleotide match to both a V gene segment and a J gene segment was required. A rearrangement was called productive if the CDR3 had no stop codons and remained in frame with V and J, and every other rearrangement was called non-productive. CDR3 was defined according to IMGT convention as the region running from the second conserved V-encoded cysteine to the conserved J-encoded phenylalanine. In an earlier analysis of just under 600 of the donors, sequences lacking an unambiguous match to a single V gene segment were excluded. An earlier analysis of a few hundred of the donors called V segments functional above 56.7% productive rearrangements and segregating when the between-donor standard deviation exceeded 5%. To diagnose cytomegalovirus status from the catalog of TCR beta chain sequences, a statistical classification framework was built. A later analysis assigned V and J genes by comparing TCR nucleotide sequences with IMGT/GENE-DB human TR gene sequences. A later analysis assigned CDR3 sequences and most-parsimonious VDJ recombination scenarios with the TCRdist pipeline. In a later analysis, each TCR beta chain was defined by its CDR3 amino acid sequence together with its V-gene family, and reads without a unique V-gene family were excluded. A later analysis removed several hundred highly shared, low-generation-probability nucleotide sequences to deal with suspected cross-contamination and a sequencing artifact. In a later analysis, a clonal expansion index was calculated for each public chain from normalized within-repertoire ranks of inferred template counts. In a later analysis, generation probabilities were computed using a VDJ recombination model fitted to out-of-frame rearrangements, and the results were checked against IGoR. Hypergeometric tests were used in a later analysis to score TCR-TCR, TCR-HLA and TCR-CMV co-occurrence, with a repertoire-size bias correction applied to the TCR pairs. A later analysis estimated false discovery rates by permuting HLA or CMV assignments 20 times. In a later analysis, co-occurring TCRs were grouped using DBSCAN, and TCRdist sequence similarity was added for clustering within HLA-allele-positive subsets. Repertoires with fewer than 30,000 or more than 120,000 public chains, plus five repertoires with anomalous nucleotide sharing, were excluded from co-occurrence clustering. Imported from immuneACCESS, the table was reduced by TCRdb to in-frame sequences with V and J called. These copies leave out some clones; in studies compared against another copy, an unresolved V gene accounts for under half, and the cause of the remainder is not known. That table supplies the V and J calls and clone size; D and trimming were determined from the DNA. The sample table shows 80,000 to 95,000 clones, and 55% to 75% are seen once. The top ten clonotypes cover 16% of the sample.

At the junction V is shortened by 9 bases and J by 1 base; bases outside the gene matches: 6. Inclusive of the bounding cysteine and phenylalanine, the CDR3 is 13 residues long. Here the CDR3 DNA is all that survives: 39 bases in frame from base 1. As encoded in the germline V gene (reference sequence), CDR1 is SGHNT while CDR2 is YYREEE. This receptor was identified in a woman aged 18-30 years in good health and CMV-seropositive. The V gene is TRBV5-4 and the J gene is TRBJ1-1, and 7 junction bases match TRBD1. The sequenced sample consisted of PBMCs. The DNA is TGTGCCATTCGGGGGACAGCGAACACTGAAGCTTTCTTT. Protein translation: CAIRGTANTEAFF.